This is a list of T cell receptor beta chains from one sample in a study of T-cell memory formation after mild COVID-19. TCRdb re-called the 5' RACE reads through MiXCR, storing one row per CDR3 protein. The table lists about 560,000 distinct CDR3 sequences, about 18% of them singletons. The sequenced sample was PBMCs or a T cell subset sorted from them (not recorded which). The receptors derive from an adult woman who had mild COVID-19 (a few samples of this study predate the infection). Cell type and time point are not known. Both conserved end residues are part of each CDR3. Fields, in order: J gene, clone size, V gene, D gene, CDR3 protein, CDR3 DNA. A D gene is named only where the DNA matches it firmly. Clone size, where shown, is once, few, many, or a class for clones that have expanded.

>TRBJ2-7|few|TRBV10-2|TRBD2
CASTATSGSAYEQYF
TGCGCCAGCACTGCTACTAGCGGGAGCGCCTACGAGCAGTACTTC
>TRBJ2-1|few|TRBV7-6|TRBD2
CASSFSGTAGGNEQFF
TGTGCCAGCAGCTTCTCCGGGACCGCGGGGGGGAATGAGCAGTTCTTC
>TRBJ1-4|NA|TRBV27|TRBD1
CASSLDRDRGSAKLFF
TGTGCCAGCAGTCTAGACCGGGACAGGGGTTCAGCAAAACTGTTTTTT
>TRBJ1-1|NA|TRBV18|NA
CASSPMMDTEAFF
TGTGCCAGCTCACCGATGATGGACACTGAAGCTTTCTTT
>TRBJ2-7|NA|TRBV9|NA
CASSRAALSYEQYF
TGTGCCAGCAGTAGGGCTGCCCTCTCCTACGAGCAGTACTTC
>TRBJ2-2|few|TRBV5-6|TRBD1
CASCSGQGFAGELFF
TGTGCCAGCTGCTCGGGACAGGGATTTGCCGGGGAGCTGTTTTTT
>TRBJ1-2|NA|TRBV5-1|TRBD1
CASSEVTGGYGYTF
TGCGCCAGCAGCGAAGTAACAGGGGGCTATGGCTACACCTTC
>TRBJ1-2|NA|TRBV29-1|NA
CSATIGAAGYGYTF
TGCAGCGCCACGATCGGGGCAGCGGGCTATGGCTACACCTTC
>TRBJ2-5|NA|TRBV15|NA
CATSRDVAIETQYF
TGTGCCACCAGCAGAGATGTGGCAATTGAGACCCAGTACTTC
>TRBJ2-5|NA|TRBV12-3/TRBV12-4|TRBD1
CASSMTGGETQYF
TGTGCCAGCAGTATGACAGGGGGCGAGACCCAGTACTTC
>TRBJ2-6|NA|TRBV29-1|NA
CSVGGAGANVLTF
TGCAGCGTTGGGGGCGCTGGGGCCAACGTCCTGACTTTC
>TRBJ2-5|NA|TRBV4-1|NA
CASSQWDQETQYF
TGCGCCAGCAGCCAATGGGATCAAGAGACCCAGTACTTC
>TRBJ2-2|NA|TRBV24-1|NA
CATSDQGHTGELFF
TGTGCCACCAGTGACCAAGGCCATACCGGGGAGCTGTTTTTT
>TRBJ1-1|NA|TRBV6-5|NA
CASSFLRSRGNTEAFF
TGTGCCAGCAGTTTCCTCCGAAGCAGGGGGAACACTGAAGCTTTCTTT
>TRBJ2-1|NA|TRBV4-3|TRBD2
CASSQAGLAEHNEQFF
TGCGCCAGCAGCCAAGCTGGACTAGCGGAGCACAATGAGCAGTTCTTC
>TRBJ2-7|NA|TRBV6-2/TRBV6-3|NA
CASSATGPLAYEQYF
TGTGCCAGCAGTGCAACAGGGCCCCTGGCCTACGAGCAGTACTTC
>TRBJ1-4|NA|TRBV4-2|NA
CASSQERKVKRTNEKLFF
TGTGCCAGCAGCCAAGAGCGTAAAGTGAAGCGCACTAATGAAAAACTGTTTTTT
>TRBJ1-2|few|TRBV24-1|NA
CATSETNNYGYTF
TGTGCCACCAGTGAGACTAATAACTATGGCTACACCTTC
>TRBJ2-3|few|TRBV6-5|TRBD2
CASSYKLLAGTTDTQYF
TGTGCCAGCAGTTACAAACTACTAGCGGGGACGACAGATACGCAGTATTTT
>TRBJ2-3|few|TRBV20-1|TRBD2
CSALTSGSVTDTQYF
TGCAGTGCCTTAACCAGCGGGAGCGTAACAGATACGCAGTATTTT
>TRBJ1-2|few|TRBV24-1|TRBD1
CATSDEQGIYGYTF
TGTGCCACCAGTGATGAACAGGGGATCTATGGCTACACCTTC
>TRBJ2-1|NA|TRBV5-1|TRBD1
CASSLLQGTYNEQFF
TGCGCCAGCAGCTTGCTACAGGGGACCTACAATGAGCAGTTCTTC
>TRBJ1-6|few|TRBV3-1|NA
CASSQSSYNSPLHF
TGTGCCAGCAGCCAAAGCTCCTATAATTCACCCCTCCACTTT
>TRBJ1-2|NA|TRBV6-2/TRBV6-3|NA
CASSSQTDAHGYTF
TGTGCCAGCAGTTCCCAGACGGACGCGCATGGCTACACCTTC
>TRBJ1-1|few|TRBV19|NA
CASSIQGSWEAFF
TGTGCCAGTAGTATCCAAGGTAGTTGGGAAGCTTTCTTT
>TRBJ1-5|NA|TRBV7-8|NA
CASSSGAIGDQPQHF
TGTGCCAGCAGCTCCGGCGCAATTGGGGATCAGCCCCAGCATTTT